This is a list of T cell receptor beta chains from one sample in a study of cytomegalovirus exposure and HLA in healthy donors. Method: immunoSEQ multiplex PCR; TCRdb's copy keeps in-frame clones and lacks some. The table lists 100,000 to 150,000 clones, about three quarters of them singletons. What was sequenced was PBMCs. All receptors come from a female donor in good health and CMV-seronegative. Each CDR3 is given with its conserved first and last residue. Fields, in order: D gene, J gene, clone size, V gene, CDR3 DNA, CDR3 protein. D genes are given only for firm matches. Some rows mark clone size as missing; the rest say once, few, many or name a class of expanded clone.

TRBD1	TRBJ2-1	.	TRBV5-4	TGTGCGATCGGGACAGACTTTTACAATGAGCAGTTCTTC	CAIGTDFYNEQFF
.	TRBJ2-7	few	TRBV15	TGTGCCACCAGCAGAGATCTCAGGGGCTACGAGCAGTACTTC	CATSRDLRGYEQYF
.	TRBJ1-5	.	TRBV6-5	TGTGCCAGCAGTTCCTCGGAGGGATATGGCAATCAGCCCCAGCATTTT	CASSSSEGYGNQPQHF
.	TRBJ2-3	.	TRBV2	TGTGCCACCGGGTACGAGACTGAGGATACGCAGTATTTT	CATGYETEDTQYF
.	TRBJ1-2	once	TRBV19	TGTGCCAGTAGTATGTCTAGCGACAGAGGGCTTGGCTACACCTTC	CASSMSSDRGLGYTF
.	TRBJ1-2	.	TRBV28	TGTGCCAGCAGTTTACCCCTTCAGGGTGAATATGGCTACACCTTC	CASSLPLQGEYGYTF
TRBD2	TRBJ2-7	.	TRBV11-2	TGTGCCAGCAGGCCAGTCAGCGGGAGCTCCTACGAGCAGTACTTC	CASRPVSGSSYEQYF
.	TRBJ2-2	.	TRBV28	TGTGCCAGCAGGACTGGGGGGTTGACCGGGGAGCTGTTTTTT	CASRTGGLTGELFF
.	TRBJ1-2	.	TRBV7-9	TGTGCCAGCAGCTTGATGACAGCTAACTATGGCTACACCTTC	CASSLMTANYGYTF
TRBD2	TRBJ2-3	.	TRBV5-1	TGCGCCAGCACACTCGGGCTAGCGGGGGGGCCGGGAGATACGCAGTATTTT	CASTLGLAGGPGDTQYF
.	TRBJ2-7	.	TRBV10-2	TGCGCCAGCAGTGGACACGTTGTGGACGAGCAGTACTTC	CASSGHVVDEQYF
.	TRBJ2-7	.	TRBV28	TGTGCCAGCAGTTCGTCTAGCGCCGGACGCCCCTACGAGCAGTACTTC	CASSSSSAGRPYEQYF
TRBD1	TRBJ2-5	.	TRBV7-9	TGTGCCAGCAGCCCTGACAGGGGCGAAGTGGGAGAGACCCAGTACTTC	CASSPDRGEVGETQYF
.	TRBJ2-5	.	TRBV7-7	TGTGCCAGCAGCTTAGACCGGACAGCCGGAGAGACCCAGTACTTC	CASSLDRTAGETQYF